Listed below are T cell receptor beta chains from one sample, sequenced in a study of blood T cell repertoires in COVID-19. Sequencing was performed with immunoSEQ multiplex PCR; in TCRdb, only in-frame clones are kept and a portion is missing. The data hold 360,000 or so clones, with roughly 86% observed a single time. The sequencing input was PBMCs or T cells enriched from blood (not recorded which). Every receptor here comes from a woman aged 25-40 years who had been exposed to COVID-19. The CDR3 runs from the conserved cysteine through the conserved F or W. D genes are given only for firm matches. Only part of the rows carry a size: once, few, many, or a class if the clone is expanded.

>NA|TRBV7-6|TRBD2|TRBJ2-2
CASSLGAGGDTGELFF
TGTGCCAGCAGCTTAGGGGCGGGAGGGGACACCGGGGAGCTGTTTTTT
>NA|TRBV18|TRBD2|TRBJ2-5
CASSPGLAGYETQYF
TGTGCCAGCTCACCAGGACTAGCGGGCTATGAGACCCAGTACTTC
>NA|TRBV30|NA|TRBJ2-6
CAWSKQGHGANVLTF
TGTGCCTGGAGTAAGCAGGGGCATGGGGCCAACGTCCTGACTTTC
>NA|TRBV15|NA|TRBJ1-4
CATSRVPQGNSEKLFF
TGTGCCACCAGCAGGGTTCCCCAGGGCAACTCTGAAAAACTGTTTTTT
>NA|TRBV12-3/TRBV12-4|NA|TRBJ1-2
CASSWGTSGYTF
TGTGCCAGCAGTTGGGGCACGAGCGGCTACACCTTC
>NA|TRBV6-1|NA|TRBJ1-2
CASSDSGPWDGYTF
TGTGCCAGCAGTGATAGCGGACCATGGGATGGCTACACCTTC
>NA|TRBV9|NA|TRBJ1-3
CASSVGAASGNTIYF
TGTGCCAGCAGCGTAGGGGCAGCCTCTGGAAACACCATATATTTT
>NA|TRBV27|TRBD1|TRBJ1-5
CASSLTSTGGRSNQPQHF
TGTGCCAGCAGTCTAACCTCGACAGGGGGCCGGAGCAATCAGCCCCAGCATTTT
>NA|TRBV11-1|NA|TRBJ2-6
CASSLAGAGANVLTF
TGTGCCAGCAGCTTAGCAGGGGCTGGGGCCAACGTCCTGACTTTC
>NA|TRBV5-5|NA|TRBJ1-3
CASSMDPTRFSGNTIYF
TGTGCCAGCAGCATGGATCCAACCAGGTTCTCTGGAAACACCATATATTTT
>once|TRBV5-1|TRBD2|TRBJ2-1
CASSPPGLAGVNEQFF
TGCGCCAGCAGCCCGCCGGGACTAGCGGGAGTCAATGAGCAGTTCTTC
>NA|TRBV30|NA|TRBJ1-5
CAWSDRTISNQPQHF
TGTGCCTGGAGCGACAGGACGATTAGCAATCAGCCCCAGCATTTT
>NA|TRBV29-1|NA|TRBJ1-5
CSVEDLDSNQPQHF
TGCAGCGTTGAAGATCTAGATAGCAATCAGCCCCAGCATTTT
>NA|TRBV5-1|TRBD2|TRBJ2-5
CASSLGLAGPQETQYF
TGCGCCAGCAGCTTGGGACTAGCGGGGCCTCAAGAGACCCAGTACTTC
>NA|TRBV28|NA|TRBJ2-1
CASSLSLTFNEQFF
TGTGCCAGCAGTTTGTCGCTCACATTCAATGAGCAGTTCTTC
>NA|TRBV30|NA|TRBJ2-1
CAWSRVAGNEQFF
TGTGCCTGGAGTAGAGTAGCAGGGAATGAGCAGTTCTTC
>NA|TRBV10-2|TRBD2|TRBJ2-1
CASSEWGTSGRESEQFF
TGCGCCAGCAGTGAGTGGGGGACTAGCGGGAGGGAGAGTGAGCAGTTCTTC
>few|TRBV28|NA|TRBJ2-1
CASSPGSSYNEQFF
TGTGCCAGCAGCCCTGGTAGCTCCTACAATGAGCAGTTCTTC
>once|TRBV6-5|TRBD1|TRBJ1-2
CASSYVQGGYYGYTF
TGTGCCAGCAGTTACGTACAGGGGGGGTACTATGGCTACACCTTC
>NA|TRBV12-5|TRBD1|TRBJ2-7
CASGLPTGSAYEQYF
TGTGCTAGTGGTTTACCGACAGGGTCGGCCTACGAGCAGTACTTC
>NA|TRBV15|NA|TRBJ2-7
CATSRGRWGESYEQYF
TGTGCCACCAGCAGAGGGCGTTGGGGAGAGTCCTACGAGCAGTACTTC
>few|TRBV4-2|TRBD2|TRBJ2-7
CASSPRLAGYEQYF
TGTGCCAGCAGCCCCCGACTAGCGGGCTACGAGCAGTACTTC
>NA|TRBV5-1|TRBD1|TRBJ2-1
CASSLGQGFGEQFF
TGCGCCAGCAGCTTGGGACAGGGTTTTGGAGAGCAGTTCTTC
>NA|TRBV11-2|NA|TRBJ2-7
CASSLDPRRGTEQYF
TGTGCCAGCAGCTTAGACCCCCGTAGGGGTACCGAGCAGTACTTC
>once|TRBV6-1|NA|TRBJ1-2
CASGGRVRF
TGTGCCAGCGGTGGGCGGGTGCGTTTC
>NA|TRBV27|NA|TRBJ1-5
CASSLWGDSNQPQHF
TGTGCCAGCAGTTTATGGGGAGATAGCAATCAGCCCCAGCATTTT
>NA|TRBV18|NA|TRBJ1-6
CASSPGGNSPLHF
TGTGCCAGCTCACCGGGGGGGAATTCACCCCTCCACTTT